This TCR beta chain was identified in a study of shared clonotypes between healthy human individuals. Study as a whole: Used for every donor were three CD4 naive, three CD4 memory, two CD8 naive and one CD8 memory plate. Study-wide results and limits: Represented diversity, genetic and exposure-history alike, was limited by few donors. Sequencing depth was predicted to influence how clonotypes are shared among donors.

Trimming cost V 6 bases and J 5 bases; bases outside gene matches: 5. This CDR3 contains 14 residues. From germline, CDR1 is MNHNY and CDR2 SVGAGI (reference sequence). On this clone: Its cognate antigen is unknown.

The authors' processing: As immunoSEQ supplied junction-only sequences (without quality scores), filtering differed. Sequencing was performed with immunoSEQ multiplex PCR; in TCRdb, only in-frame clones are kept and a portion is missing. V and J calls and clone size are given by that table; D and trimming were obtained from the DNA. The repertoire holds approximately 1,000,000 clones, with about 80% as singletons. Sequences were obtained from memory CD4+ T cells from PBMCs. Subset noted: CD45RA-negative fraction. The TCR comes from a young man in good health. Some clones in this sample may be carry-over from other donors' samples. The genes are TRBV6-6 and TRBJ2-1; 9 nucleotides line up with TRBD2. This CDR3 reads CASSGTSRNNEQFF. CDR3 nucleotide sequence: TGTGCCAGCAGCGGGACTAGCAGGAACAATGAGCAGTTCTTC.